The present T cell receptor (beta chain) was sequenced within a study of cytomegalovirus exposure and HLA in healthy donors. General observations from the study: In a later analysis, V- and J-gene trimming of beta chains associated with a DCLRE1C missense variant, replicated independently.

The PCR contained 60 Vbeta and 13 Jbeta primers. Method: immunoSEQ multiplex PCR; TCRdb's copy keeps in-frame clones and lacks some. The sample includes about 150,000 clones, 60% to 85% seen only once; the top ten take under 4.5%. Trimming removed 5 bases from V and 6 bases from J, with 14 bases in between. The V gene's germline CDR1 is LNHDA and CDR2 SQIVND (reference sequence). The CDR3 contains 14 residues. For this clone: The antigen is unknown.

The chain links TRBV19 to TRBJ1-5; the D gene is possibly TRBD1 (5 bases). The sequence was collected from a woman in her thirties or forties in good health and CMV-seronegative. Sequences were obtained from PBMCs. The CDR3 reads CASSATGAGQPQHF. CDR3 bases: TGTGCCAGTAGTGCAACAGGAGCCGGTCAGCCCCAGCATTTT.